This T cell receptor (beta chain) was profiled in a study of human T cells and chemical hapten exposure. Study-level information: All through the roughly 23-week study, the scalp of each patient received diphenylcyclopropenone doses weekly.

The library tagged individual cDNA molecules with unique molecular identifiers. Using its own MiXCR run on the RACE reads, TCRdb lists one record per CDR3 protein. This table has tens of thousands of distinct CDR3 sequences, more than 9% appearing once. This sample's time point: patch test 2, 6 weeks after DPC sensitization. Treatment described: therapeutic diphenylcyclopropenone sensitization with weekly scalp DPC. Unfractionated whole blood was the source of the extracted total RNA. Overall study results and limits: Expanded TCRs made up significantly more big CDR3 similarity clusters than controls did.

This clonotype was seen repeatedly, ten times or more. Its specificity is not known. Germline CDR1 SGHTA, CDR2 FQGNSA. The CDR3 contains 17 residues. V was trimmed by 5 bases and J by 5 bases, leaving 22 bases between them. The TCR was taken from a woman aged 25-40 years with alopecia areata. Some clones in this sample may be carry-over from other donors' samples. The specimen was whole blood, collected in connection with sensitization to the hapten diphenylcyclopropenone (DPC). This chain uses TRBV7-2 with TRBJ1-5; no reliable D call. The CDR3 DNA follows: TGTGCCAGCAGCACCGCGGGGTTTCTATCCGCCTATCAGCCCCAGCATTTT. This gives the protein CASSTAGFLSAYQPQHF.